This paragraph reports one TCR beta chain. Other DNA variants within this sample encode the same CDR3. It was cDNA, reverse transcribed from extracted RNA, that served as the sequencing template. Some clones are missing from TCRdb's copy, which holds only in-frame ones; the method was immunoSEQ multiplex PCR. The sample lists approximately 34,000 clones, 55% occurring once. This sample was included in a study of CD8+ T cells in alopecia areata. Isolation of CD4+ and CD8+ T cells from PBMCs was achieved by sorting. Germline V lookup: CDR1 SGDLS, CDR2 YYNGEE. CDR3 length: 11 residues. Between the trimmed V and J ends, which lost 7 bases and 6 bases, there was a span of 8 bases.

V and J are TRBV9 and TRBJ2-1, with D uncertain. The specimen was NKG2D-high CD8+ T cells sorted from blood. The source is a human donor with alopecia areata. For the CDR3, the DNA is TGTGCCAGCGGCCGGGCCAATGAGCAGTTCTTC. Its translation: CASGRANEQFF.